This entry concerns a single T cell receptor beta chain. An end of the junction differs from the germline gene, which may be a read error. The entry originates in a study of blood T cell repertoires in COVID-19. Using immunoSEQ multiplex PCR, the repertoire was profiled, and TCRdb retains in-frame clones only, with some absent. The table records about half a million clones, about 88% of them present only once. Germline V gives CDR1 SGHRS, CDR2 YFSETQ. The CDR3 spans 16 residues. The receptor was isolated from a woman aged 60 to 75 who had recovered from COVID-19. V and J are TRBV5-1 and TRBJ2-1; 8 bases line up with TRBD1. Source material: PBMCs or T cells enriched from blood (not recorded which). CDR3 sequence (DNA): TGCGCCAGCAGCTTGGCCCCACAGGGGGGATTACGGTTGAAACTCTTC. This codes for CASSLAPQGGLRLKLF.